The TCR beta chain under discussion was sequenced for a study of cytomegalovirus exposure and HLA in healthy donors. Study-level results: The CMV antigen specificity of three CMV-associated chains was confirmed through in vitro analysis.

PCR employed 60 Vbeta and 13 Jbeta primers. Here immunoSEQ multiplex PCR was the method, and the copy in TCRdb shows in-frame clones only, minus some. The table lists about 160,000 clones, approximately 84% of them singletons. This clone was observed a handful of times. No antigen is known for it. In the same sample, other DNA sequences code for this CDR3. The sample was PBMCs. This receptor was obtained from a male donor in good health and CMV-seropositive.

The CDR3 is CASRSGIYEQYF. In DNA, the CDR3 is TGTGCCAGCCGGTCGGGGATCTACGAGCAGTACTTC. V is TRBV28 and J is TRBJ2-7, with D possibly TRBD2 on 5 matching bases. Per the germline V gene, CDR1 is MDHEN and CDR2 is SYDVKM. Trimming cost V 8 bases and J 3 bases, with 11 bases left between them. This CDR3 is 12 amino acids long.